This T cell receptor (beta chain) was recorded in a study of shared clonotypes between healthy human individuals. This clone was counted at least ten times. Sequenced by immunoSEQ multiplex PCR; TCRdb stores in-frame clones only, minus some. The sample yields 2 million to 2.5 million clones, 90% to 95% seen once. The receptor was derived from a man aged 18 to 35 in good health. Material: naive CD4+ T cells sorted from blood. Indicated subset: CD45RA+ positively selected.

DNA of the CDR3: TGTGCCAGCTCACCAAGTGGGGGGACTCAGCCCCAGCATTTT. Amino acid sequence: CASSPSGGTQPQHF. The chain has TRBV18 and TRBJ1-5; D is perhaps TRBD1 (5 bases). The CDR3 contains 14 residues. CDR1 is KGHSH, CDR2 LQKENI, per germline. Trimming shortened V by 2 bases and J by 6 bases, and 11 bases separated the two germline ends.